This T cell receptor (beta chain) was identified in a study of blood T cell repertoires in COVID-19. Study-level background: Italy, Spain and the United States were the sources of the convalescent and acute COVID-19 samples.

Comments on this clone: Other DNA sequences within the sample encode an identical CDR3.

In the source study's methods: Amplification with reference gene primers provided the estimates of nucleated cell counts. Sequencing used immunoSEQ multiplex PCR; TCRdb keeps in-frame clones, though not all of them. The V and J calls and clone size were taken over from that table, and D and trimming were inferred from the DNA. Of roughly 160,000 clones in the sample, roughly 86% were seen once. The CDR3 runs to 13 residues. V lost 2 bases and J lost 1, with 5 bases in between. Germline assignment: CDR1 KGHSH and CDR2 LQKENI. Patients of the Seattle cohort, enrolled during active infection, were followed longitudinally.

The sequence was obtained from a woman of 80 years or more with COVID-19, enrolled during active disease. The source material was peripheral blood. This chain uses TRBV18 with TRBJ2-5; D not certain. The CDR3 sequence is CASSPGLQETQYF. The CDR3 DNA reads as TGTGCCAGCTCACCAGGGCTCCAAGAGACCCAGTACTTC. Together with reference TRBV18 and TRBJ2-5, the CDR3 gives the full variable domain: NAGVMQNPRHLVRRRGQEARLRCSPMKGHSHVYWYRQLPEEGLKFMVYLQKENIIDESGMPKERFSAEFPKEGPSILRIQQVVRGDSAAYFCASSPGLQETQYFGPGTRLLVL.